This entry describes one T cell receptor (beta chain). Its antigen is as yet unknown. Assay: immunoSEQ multiplex PCR; the TCRdb copy retains only in-frame clones and omits some. The sample lists about 140,000 clones; roughly 88% were seen once. Germline-derived CDR1 and CDR2 are SGHKS and YYEKEE (reference sequence). The CDR3 spans 12 residues. V lost 4 bases to trimming and J lost 2 bases, with 3 bases between them. Combined were second doses at about 4 or about 12 weeks. This sample stems from a study of T cell responses to AZD1222 COVID-19 vaccine. Findings and caveats of the study: Females outnumbered males among donors, who were mostly white British; clonal diversity was possibly underestimated. CD4 TCRs linked to vaccination spanned spike, dominating at 160-218 and 743-854.

Sequencing used peripheral blood, obtained 28 days after the second AZD1222 dose. This clonotype was sampled from an adult who received the AZD1222 COVID-19 vaccine. V usage is TRBV5-5 and J usage is TRBJ2-2; D remains unclear. CDR3 sequence: CASSLNTGELFF. CDR3 coding DNA: TGTGCCAGCAGCCTCAACACCGGGGAGCTGTTTTTT.